Listed below are T cell receptor beta chains from one sample, sequenced in a study of TIL therapy for anti-PD-1-resistant metastatic lung cancer. Assay used: immunoSEQ multiplex PCR; TCRdb lists only in-frame clones, some missing. The repertoire holds tens of thousands of clones, with roughly 66% as singletons. The input for sequencing was blood, taken at baseline. All receptors derive from a person between 25 and 80 years old with non-small cell lung cancer. Both conserved end residues are part of each CDR3. A D gene is named only where the DNA matches it firmly. Size tells how often a clone was seen (once, few, many) or the class of an expanded clone, and some rows leave it out.

clone_size,j_call,d_call,v_call,cdr3_nt,cdr3_aa
NA,TRBJ2-7,NA,TRBV13,TGTGCCAGCAGCGTCCAGGGGGAGGGCGAGCAGTACTTC,CASSVQGEGEQYF
NA,TRBJ2-5,NA,TRBV7-9,TGTGCCAGCAGCCCACAGGTGGCGCGAGAGACCCAGTACTTC,CASSPQVARETQYF
many,TRBJ1-3,NA,TRBV5-1,TGCGCCAGCAGCCCTACAGGGACTGGAAACACCATATATTTT,CASSPTGTGNTIYF
NA,TRBJ2-7,NA,TRBV5-1,TGCGCCAGCAGCTCAGGCGCCGGGACAACGGAGGGCGAGCAGTACTTC,CASSSGAGTTEGEQYF
few,TRBJ1-2,NA,TRBV5-6,TGTGCCAGCAGCTTTTGGGCAGCCTATGGCTACACCTTC,CASSFWAAYGYTF
few,TRBJ2-5,TRBD1,TRBV28,TGTGCCAGCAGTACCGACAGGGTAGAAGAGACCCAGTACTTC,CASSTDRVEETQYF
NA,TRBJ2-1,TRBD2,TRBV29-1,TGCAGCGTTAGAAGCGGGAGCTCCTACAATGAGCAGTTCTTC,CSVRSGSSYNEQFF
NA,TRBJ1-1,NA,TRBV2,TGTGCCAGCAGCGAAGACGGGAACACTGAAGCTTTCTTT,CASSEDGNTEAFF
NA,TRBJ2-1,TRBD2,TRBV5-1,TGCGCCAGCAGCTCCCAGGGACTAGCGGGGTACAATGAGCAGTTCTTC,CASSSQGLAGYNEQFF
few,TRBJ1-1,NA,TRBV5-1,TGCGCCAGCAGTTCGGGACAAGTCACTGAAGCTTTCTTT,CASSSGQVTEAFF
NA,TRBJ1-3,NA,TRBV2,TGTGCCAGCAGTGAACAGAAAGGGGACACCATATATTTT,CASSEQKGDTIYF
NA,TRBJ2-2,TRBD2,TRBV4-2,TGTGCCAGCAGCCAACCCCCTAGCGGGAGGGCCGATAAAGGGGAGCTGTTTTTT,CASSQPPSGRADKGELFF
NA,TRBJ2-5,TRBD2,TRBV30,TGTGCCTGGAGTGTACAGGCTAGCGGCCGAGAGACCCAGTACTTC,CAWSVQASGRETQYF
once,TRBJ2-3,TRBD2,TRBV6-1,TGTGCCAGCAGTAAACTAGCGGGAAACACAGATACGCAGTATTTT,CASSKLAGNTDTQYF
NA,TRBJ2-7,NA,TRBV5-1,TGCGCCAGCAGCTTCGGATATTCCTACGAGCAGTACTTC,CASSFGYSYEQYF
NA,TRBJ2-1,TRBD2,TRBV6-1,TGTGCCATCCGACGGGAGGGATACAATGAGCAGTTCTTC,CAIRREGYNEQFF
NA,TRBJ2-1,NA,TRBV5-1,TGCGCCAGCAGCTCCGACCCCCCAGCGCTCAATGAGCAGTTCTTC,CASSSDPPALNEQFF
few,TRBJ1-2,NA,TRBV20-1,TGCAGTGCTAGATCGGGTCTTGGCTACACCTTC,CSARSGLGYTF
NA,TRBJ1-2,NA,TRBV6-5,TGTGCCAGCACCACATTGGGGATAAACTATGGCTACACCTTC,CASTTLGINYGYTF
few,TRBJ2-3,TRBD1,TRBV19,TGTGCCAGTAGTATAGCCCAAAGACAGGGTACGCAGTATTTT,CASSIAQRQGTQYF
NA,TRBJ1-1,TRBD1,TRBV5-6,TGTGCCAGCAGCTTGACAGGACAGGGGAACACTGAAGCTTTCTTT,CASSLTGQGNTEAFF
NA,TRBJ2-7,TRBD2,TRBV30,TGTGCCTGGAGGGGGCTAGCGGGAGATTACGAGCAGTACTTC,CAWRGLAGDYEQYF
NA,TRBJ1-6,NA,TRBV5-1,TGCGCCAGCAGTCGGACAGAAGATCTAGGACCCCTCCACTTT,CASSRTEDLGPLHF
NA,TRBJ2-7,NA,TRBV5-4,TGTGCCAGCAGCCCGGGGGTTTTTGGGGGATTCCCCTACGAGCAGTACTTC,CASSPGVFGGFPYEQYF
few,TRBJ1-3,NA,TRBV11-1,TGTGCCAGCAGCTTTGATGGGACCGGAAACACCATATATTTT,CASSFDGTGNTIYF
NA,TRBJ1-2,NA,TRBV11-2,TGTGCCAGCAGCTTATATACAGGAATTAACTATGGCTACACCTTC,CASSLYTGINYGYTF
NA,TRBJ2-3,NA,TRBV30,TGTGCCTGGACCGTCGGGAGTTCTGATACGCAGTATTTT,CAWTVGSSDTQYF
NA,TRBJ1-2,NA,TRBV6-1,TGTGCCAGCATCACCGGAGGGACCTATGGCTACACCTTC,CASITGGTYGYTF
NA,TRBJ2-5,TRBD2,TRBV29-1,TGCAGCGTTTCTACTAGCGGGCAAGAGACCCAGTACTTC,CSVSTSGQETQYF
NA,TRBJ2-7,NA,TRBV6-1,TGTGCCAGCAGTGAGGCCGGGACAAGCTCCTACGAGCAGTACTTC,CASSEAGTSSYEQYF
NA,TRBJ1-2,NA,TRBV30,TGTGCCTGGAGGGATACAGGGAACTATGGCTACACCTTC,CAWRDTGNYGYTF
few,TRBJ2-1,TRBD2,TRBV10-1,TGCGCCAGCAGTGAGCGGCTAGCGGGAGACGTAAACGAGCAGTTCTTC,CASSERLAGDVNEQFF
NA,TRBJ2-1,TRBD2,TRBV9,TGTGCCAGCAGAAGGAGCGGGACCCCTAATGAGCAGTTCTTC,CASRRSGTPNEQFF